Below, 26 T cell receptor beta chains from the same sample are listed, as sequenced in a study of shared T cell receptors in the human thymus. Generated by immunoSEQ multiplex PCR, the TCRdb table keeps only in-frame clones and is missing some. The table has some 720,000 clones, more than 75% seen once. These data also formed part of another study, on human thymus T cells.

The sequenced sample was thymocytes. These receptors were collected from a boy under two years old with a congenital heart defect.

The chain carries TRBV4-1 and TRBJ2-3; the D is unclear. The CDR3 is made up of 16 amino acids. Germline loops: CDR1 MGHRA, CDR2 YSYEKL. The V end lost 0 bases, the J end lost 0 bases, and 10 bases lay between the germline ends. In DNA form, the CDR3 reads TGCGCCAGCAGCCAAGAAGCCTCTTCTAGCACAGATACGCAGTATTTT. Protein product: CASSQEASSSTDTQYF.

CDR3 region: CASSHNETENYGYTF. The CDR3 DNA is TGTGCCAGCAGCCATAACGAGACGGAGAACTATGGCTACACCTTC. The chain carries TRBV5-6 and TRBJ1-2; D is uncertain. Germline CDR1 reads SGHDT; CDR2 reads YYEEEE. The CDR3 length is 15 residues. The ends were cut back, 4 bases at V and 2 bases at J, with 15 bases in the middle.

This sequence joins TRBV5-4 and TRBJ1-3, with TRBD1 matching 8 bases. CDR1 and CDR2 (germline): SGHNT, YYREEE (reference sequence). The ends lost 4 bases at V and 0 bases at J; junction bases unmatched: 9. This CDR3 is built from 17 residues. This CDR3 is CASSALPGQVSGNTIYF. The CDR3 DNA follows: TGTGCCAGCAGCGCACTTCCGGGACAGGTCTCTGGAAACACCATATATTTT. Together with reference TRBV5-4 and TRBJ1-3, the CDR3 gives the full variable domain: ETGVTQSPTHLIKTRGQQVTLRCSSQSGHNTVSWYQQALGQGPQFIFQYYREEENGRGNFPPRFSGLQFPNYSSELNVNALELDDSALYLCASSALPGQVSGNTIYFGEGSWLTVV.

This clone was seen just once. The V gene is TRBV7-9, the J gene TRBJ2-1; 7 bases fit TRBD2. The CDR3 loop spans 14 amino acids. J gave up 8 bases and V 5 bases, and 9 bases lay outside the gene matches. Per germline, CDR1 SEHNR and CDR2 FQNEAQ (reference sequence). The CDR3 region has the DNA TGTGCCAGCAGCCCGAGCGGGAATGGAGATGAGCAGTTCTTC. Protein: CASSPSGNGDEQFF.

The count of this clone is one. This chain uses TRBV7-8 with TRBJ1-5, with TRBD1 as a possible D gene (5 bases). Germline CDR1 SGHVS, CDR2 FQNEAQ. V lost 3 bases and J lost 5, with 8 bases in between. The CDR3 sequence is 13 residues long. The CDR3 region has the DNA TGTGCCAGCAGCTTCAGCAGGGATCAGCCCCAGCATTTT. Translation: CASSFSRDQPQHF.

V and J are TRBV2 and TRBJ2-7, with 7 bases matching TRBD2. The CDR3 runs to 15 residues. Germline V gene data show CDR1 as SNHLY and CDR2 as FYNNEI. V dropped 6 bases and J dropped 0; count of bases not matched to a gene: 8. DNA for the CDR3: TGTGCCAGCAGGGCGACTAGCAGGAGCTCCTACGAGCAGTACTTC. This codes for CASRATSRSSYEQYF.

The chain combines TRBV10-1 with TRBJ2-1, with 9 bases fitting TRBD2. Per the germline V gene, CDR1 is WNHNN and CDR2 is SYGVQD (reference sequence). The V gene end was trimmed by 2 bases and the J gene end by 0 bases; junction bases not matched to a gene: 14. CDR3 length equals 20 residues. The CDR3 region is CASSEGGPSGKPASYNEQFF. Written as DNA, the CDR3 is TGCGCCAGCAGTGAGGGCGGTCCTAGCGGGAAGCCCGCCTCCTACAATGAGCAGTTCTTC.

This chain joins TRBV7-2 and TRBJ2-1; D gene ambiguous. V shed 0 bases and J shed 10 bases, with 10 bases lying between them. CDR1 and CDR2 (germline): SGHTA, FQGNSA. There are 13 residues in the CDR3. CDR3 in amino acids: CASSLALYPEQFF. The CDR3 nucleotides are TGTGCCAGCAGCTTAGCCCTTTATCCGGAGCAGTTCTTC.

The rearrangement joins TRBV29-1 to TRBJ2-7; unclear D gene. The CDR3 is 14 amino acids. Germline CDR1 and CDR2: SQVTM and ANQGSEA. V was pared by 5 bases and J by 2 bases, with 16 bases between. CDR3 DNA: TGCAGCGTTTACTCAGTGAGGCCCACCTACGAGCAGTACTTC. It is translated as CSVYSVRPTYEQYF.

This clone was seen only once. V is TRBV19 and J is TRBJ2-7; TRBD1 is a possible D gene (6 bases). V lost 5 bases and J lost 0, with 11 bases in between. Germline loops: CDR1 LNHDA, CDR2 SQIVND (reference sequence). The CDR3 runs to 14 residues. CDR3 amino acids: CASSGGTNSYEQYF. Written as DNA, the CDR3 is TGTGCCAGTAGTGGTGGGACAAACTCCTACGAGCAGTACTTC.

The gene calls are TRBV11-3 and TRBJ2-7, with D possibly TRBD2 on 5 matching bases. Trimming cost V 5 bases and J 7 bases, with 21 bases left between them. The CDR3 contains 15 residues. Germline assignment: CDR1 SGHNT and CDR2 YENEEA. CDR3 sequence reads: CASSPRLANTGEQYF. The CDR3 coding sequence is TGTGCCAGCAGCCCCCGGCTAGCCAATACGGGGGAGCAGTACTTC.

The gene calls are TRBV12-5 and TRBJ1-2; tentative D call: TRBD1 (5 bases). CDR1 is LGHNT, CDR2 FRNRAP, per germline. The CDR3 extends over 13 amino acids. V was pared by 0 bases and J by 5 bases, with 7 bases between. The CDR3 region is CASGLVGTYGYTF. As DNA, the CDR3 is TGTGCTAGTGGTTTGGTCGGGACTTATGGCTACACCTTC.

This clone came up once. CDR3 region: CASSFRGDMNTEAFF. The CDR3 coding sequence is TGTGCCAGCAGTTTCCGAGGGGACATGAACACTGAAGCTTTCTTT. This rearrangement joins TRBV6-6 to TRBJ1-1, with D possibly TRBD1 on 6 matching bases. V was cut by 4 bases and J by 0 bases, with 12 bases left in between. Germline CDR1 reads MNHNY; CDR2 reads SVGAGI (reference sequence). The CDR3 covers 15 residues.

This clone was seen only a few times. CDR3 in amino acids: CASSIVVRATGNTIYF. Written as DNA, the CDR3 is TGTGCCAGTAGTATAGTGGTCAGGGCGACGGGAAACACCATATATTTT. The chain couples TRBV19 to TRBJ1-3; possibly TRBD1 for D (5 bases). CDR1 is LNHDA, CDR2 SQIVND, per germline (reference sequence). The CDR3 has 16 residues. Trimming shortened V by 1 base and J by 4 bases, and 14 bases separated the two germline ends.

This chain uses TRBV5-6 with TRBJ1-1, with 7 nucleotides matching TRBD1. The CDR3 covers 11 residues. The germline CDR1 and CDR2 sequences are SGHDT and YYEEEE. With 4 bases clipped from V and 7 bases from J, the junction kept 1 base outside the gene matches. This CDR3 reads CASSRQGEAFF. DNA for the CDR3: TGTGCCAGCAGCCGACAGGGTGAAGCTTTCTTT.

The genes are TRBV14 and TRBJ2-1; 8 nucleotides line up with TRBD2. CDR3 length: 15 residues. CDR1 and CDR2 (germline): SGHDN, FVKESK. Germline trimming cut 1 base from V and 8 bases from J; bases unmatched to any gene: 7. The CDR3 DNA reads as TGTGCCAGCAGCCAAGCGCGAGCGGGAGACGATGAGCAGTTCTTC. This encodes CASSQARAGDDEQFF.

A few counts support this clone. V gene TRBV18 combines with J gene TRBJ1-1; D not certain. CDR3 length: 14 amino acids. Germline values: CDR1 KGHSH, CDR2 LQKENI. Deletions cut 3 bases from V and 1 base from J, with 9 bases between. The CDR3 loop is CASSPPTSNTEAFF. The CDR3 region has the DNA TGTGCCAGCTCACCCCCGACATCGAACACTGAAGCTTTCTTT.

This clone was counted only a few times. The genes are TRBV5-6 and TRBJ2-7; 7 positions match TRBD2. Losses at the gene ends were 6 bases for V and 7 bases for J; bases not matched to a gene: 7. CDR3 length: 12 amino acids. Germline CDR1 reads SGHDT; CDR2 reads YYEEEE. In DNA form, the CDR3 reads TGTGCCAGCACCTCTGGGGGGGTAGAGCAGTACTTC. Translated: CASTSGGVEQYF.

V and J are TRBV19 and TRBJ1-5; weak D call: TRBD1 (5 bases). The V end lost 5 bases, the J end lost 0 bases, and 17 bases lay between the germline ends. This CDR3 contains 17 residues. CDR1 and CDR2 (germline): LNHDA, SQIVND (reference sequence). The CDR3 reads CASSRDRETYSNQPQHF. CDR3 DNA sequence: TGTGCCAGTAGTCGGGACCGGGAGACTTATAGCAATCAGCCCCAGCATTTT.

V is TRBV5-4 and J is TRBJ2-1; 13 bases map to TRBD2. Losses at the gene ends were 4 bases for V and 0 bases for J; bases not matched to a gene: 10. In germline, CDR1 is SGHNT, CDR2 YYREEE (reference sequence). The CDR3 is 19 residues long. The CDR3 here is CASSRGLAGVDSSYNEQFF. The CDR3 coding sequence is TGTGCCAGCAGCCGCGGACTAGCGGGGGTTGATAGCTCCTACAATGAGCAGTTCTTC.

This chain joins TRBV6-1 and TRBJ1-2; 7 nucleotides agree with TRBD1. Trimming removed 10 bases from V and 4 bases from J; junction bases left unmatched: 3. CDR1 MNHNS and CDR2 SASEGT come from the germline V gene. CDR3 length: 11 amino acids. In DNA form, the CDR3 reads TGTGCCACACAGGGGAGCTATGGCTACACCTTC. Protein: CATQGSYGYTF.

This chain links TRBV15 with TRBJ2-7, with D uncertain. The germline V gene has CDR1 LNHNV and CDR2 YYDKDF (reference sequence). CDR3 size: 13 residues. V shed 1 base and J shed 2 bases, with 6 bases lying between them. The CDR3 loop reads CATSRAIPYEQYF. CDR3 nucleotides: TGTGCCACCAGCAGAGCTATTCCCTACGAGCAGTACTTC.

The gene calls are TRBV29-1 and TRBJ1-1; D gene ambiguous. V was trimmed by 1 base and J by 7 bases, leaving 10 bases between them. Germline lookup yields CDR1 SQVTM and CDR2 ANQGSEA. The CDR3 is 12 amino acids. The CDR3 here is CSVEGGVVEAFF. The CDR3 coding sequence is TGCAGCGTTGAAGGAGGAGTAGTTGAAGCTTTCTTT. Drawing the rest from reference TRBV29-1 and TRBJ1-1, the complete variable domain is SAVISQKPSRDICQRGTSLTIQCQVDSQVTMMFWYRQQPGQSLTLIATANQGSEATYESGFVIDKFPISRPNLTFSTLTVSNMSPEDSSIYLCSVEGGVVEAFFGQGTRLTVV.

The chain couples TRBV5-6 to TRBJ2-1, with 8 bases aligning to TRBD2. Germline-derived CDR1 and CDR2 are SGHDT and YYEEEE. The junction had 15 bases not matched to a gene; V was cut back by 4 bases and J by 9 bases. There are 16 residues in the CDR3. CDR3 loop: CASSAAGNGGGCEQFF. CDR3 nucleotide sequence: TGTGCCAGCAGCGCGGCGGGGAACGGGGGGGGTTGTGAGCAGTTCTTC.

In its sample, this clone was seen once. The CDR3 region has the DNA TGTGCCAGCAGCTTAACGCCGACCTCCGGGACAGTGGCCTACGAGCAGTACTTC. Its protein product is CASSLTPTSGTVAYEQYF. The genes are TRBV7-3 and TRBJ2-7; TRBD1 matches at 7 bases. The length of the CDR3 is 18 residues. Trimming took 0 bases from V and 2 from J; bases not matched to a gene: 13. Germline CDR1 is SGHTA and CDR2 is FQGTGA.

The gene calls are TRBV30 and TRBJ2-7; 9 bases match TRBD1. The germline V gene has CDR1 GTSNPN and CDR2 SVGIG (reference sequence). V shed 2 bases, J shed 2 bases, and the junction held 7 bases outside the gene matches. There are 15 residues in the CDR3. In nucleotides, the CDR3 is TGTGCCTGGAGTATACAGGGGGCGGCTCCCTACGAGCAGTACTTC. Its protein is CAWSIQGAAPYEQYF.